This T cell receptor (beta chain) was retrieved from a study of CXCR3-negative and CXCR3-positive naive CD8 T cells. The CDR3 spans 15 residues. The authors prepared UMI-labeled TRB cDNA libraries by 5' RACE. From the 5' RACE reads, TCRdb lists one entry per CDR3 protein and no DNA. This listing includes approximately 130,000 distinct CDR3 sequences. General observations from the study: Relative to CXCR3-negative naive cells, CXCR3-positive naive cells had more hydrophobic TRB CDR3s.

For this clonotype: Its antigen remains unidentified.

Sequencing was performed on naive CXCR3+ CD8+ T cells from blood. The subset: CD45RO-CCR7+CD27+CD95- naive CD8+ T cells expressing CXCR3 (TNR3+). V is TRBV12-3 or TRBV12-4 and J is TRBJ2-1; the TRBD2 assignment by TCRdb is unverifiable without DNA. This receptor was identified in a human donor in good health. Some clones in this sample may be carry-over from other donors' samples. The CDR3 protein is CASSLDLAGNNEQLF.